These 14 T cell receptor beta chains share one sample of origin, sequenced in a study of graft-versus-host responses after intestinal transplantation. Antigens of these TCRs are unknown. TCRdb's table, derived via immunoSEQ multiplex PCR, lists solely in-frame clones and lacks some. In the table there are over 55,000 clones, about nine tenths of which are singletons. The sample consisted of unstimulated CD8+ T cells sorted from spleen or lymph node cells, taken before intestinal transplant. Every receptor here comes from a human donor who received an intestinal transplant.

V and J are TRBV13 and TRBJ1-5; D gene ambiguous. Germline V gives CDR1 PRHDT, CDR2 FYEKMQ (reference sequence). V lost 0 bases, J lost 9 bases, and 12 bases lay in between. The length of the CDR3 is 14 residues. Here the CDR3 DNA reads TGTGCCAGCAGCTTAGGCCTTACACGAGGGCCCCAGCATTTT. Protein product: CASSLGLTRGPQHF. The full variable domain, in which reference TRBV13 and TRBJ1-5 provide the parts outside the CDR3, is AAGVIQSPRHLIKEKRETATLKCYPIPRHDTVYWYQQGPGQDPQFLISFYEKMQSDKGSIPDRFSAQQFSDYHSELNMSSLELGDSALYFCASSLGLTRGPQHFGDGTRLSIL.

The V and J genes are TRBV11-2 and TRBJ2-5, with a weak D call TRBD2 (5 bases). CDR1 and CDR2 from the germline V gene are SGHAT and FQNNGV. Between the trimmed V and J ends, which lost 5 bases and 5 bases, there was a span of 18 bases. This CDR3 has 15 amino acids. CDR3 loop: CASSPWALGLETQYF. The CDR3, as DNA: TGTGCCAGCAGCCCCTGGGCACTAGGTTTGGAGACCCAGTACTTC.

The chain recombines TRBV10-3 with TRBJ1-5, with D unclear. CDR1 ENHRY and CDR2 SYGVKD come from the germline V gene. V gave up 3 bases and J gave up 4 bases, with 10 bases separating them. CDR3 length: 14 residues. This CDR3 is CAISDGDKNQPQHF. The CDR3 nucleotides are TGTGCCATCAGTGATGGTGACAAGAATCAGCCCCAGCATTTT.

For the CDR3, the DNA is TGTGCCAGCAGCCGCGGGGGCAAGGCGGAGACCCAGTACTTC. The encoded protein is CASSRGGKAETQYF. The genes are TRBV4-2 and TRBJ2-5; TRBD2 is a possible D gene (7 bases). The CDR3 sequence is 14 residues long. CDR1 is LGHNA, CDR2 YNFKEQ, per germline. V was shortened by 4 bases and J by 5 bases, with 14 bases between the two germline ends.

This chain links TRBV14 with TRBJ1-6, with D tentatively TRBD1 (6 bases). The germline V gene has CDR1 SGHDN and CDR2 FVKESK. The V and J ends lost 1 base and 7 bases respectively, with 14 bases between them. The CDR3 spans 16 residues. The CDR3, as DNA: TGTGCCAGCAGCCAAGGGGGGCCTGTTAGCAATTCACCCCTCCACTTT. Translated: CASSQGGPVSNSPLHF.

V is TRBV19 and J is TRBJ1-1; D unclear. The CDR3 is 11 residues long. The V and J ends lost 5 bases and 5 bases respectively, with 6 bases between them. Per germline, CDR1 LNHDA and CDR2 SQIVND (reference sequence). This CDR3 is CASSPGTEAFF. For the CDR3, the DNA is TGTGCCAGTAGTCCGGGTACTGAAGCTTTCTTT.

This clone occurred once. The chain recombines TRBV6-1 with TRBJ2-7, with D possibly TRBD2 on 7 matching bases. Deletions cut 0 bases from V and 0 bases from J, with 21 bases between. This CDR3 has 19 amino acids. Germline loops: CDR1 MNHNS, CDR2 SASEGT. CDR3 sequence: CASSEAGGPSAASSYEQYF. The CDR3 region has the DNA TGTGCCAGCAGTGAAGCGGGGGGGCCTAGCGCCGCAAGCTCCTACGAGCAGTACTTC.

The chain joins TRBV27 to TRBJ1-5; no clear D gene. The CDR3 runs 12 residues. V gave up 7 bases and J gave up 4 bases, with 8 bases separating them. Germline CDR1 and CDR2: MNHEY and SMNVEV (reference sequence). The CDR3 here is CASTTGNQPQHF. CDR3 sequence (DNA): TGTGCCAGCACCACGGGGAATCAGCCCCAGCATTTT.

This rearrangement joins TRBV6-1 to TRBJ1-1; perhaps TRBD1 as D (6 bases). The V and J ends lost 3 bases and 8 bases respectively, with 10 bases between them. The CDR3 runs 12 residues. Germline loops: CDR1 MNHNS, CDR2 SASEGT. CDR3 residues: CASSDRGAEAFF. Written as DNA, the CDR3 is TGTGCCAGCAGTGACAGGGGCGCGGAAGCTTTCTTT.

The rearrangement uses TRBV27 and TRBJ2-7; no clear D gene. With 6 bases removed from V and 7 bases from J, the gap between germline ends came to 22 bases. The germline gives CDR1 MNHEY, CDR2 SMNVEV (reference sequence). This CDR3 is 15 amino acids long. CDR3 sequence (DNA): TGTGCCAGCAGCCCTCAACAGTTCCGTCCTTGGGAGCAGTACTTC. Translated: CASSPQQFRPWEQYF.

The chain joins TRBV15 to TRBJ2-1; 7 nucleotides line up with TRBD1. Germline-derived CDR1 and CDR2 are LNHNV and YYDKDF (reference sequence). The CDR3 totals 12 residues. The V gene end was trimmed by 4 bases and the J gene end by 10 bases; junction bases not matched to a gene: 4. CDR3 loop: CATSTSGQEQFF. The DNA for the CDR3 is TGTGCCACCAGCACCTCGGGACAGGAGCAGTTCTTC.

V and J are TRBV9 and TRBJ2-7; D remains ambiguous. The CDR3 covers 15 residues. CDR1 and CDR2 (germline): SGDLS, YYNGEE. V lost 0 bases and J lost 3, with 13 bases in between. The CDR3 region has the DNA TGTGCCAGCAGCGTAGGGGCAGCCACTGGCTACGAGCAGTACTTC. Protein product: CASSVGAATGYEQYF.

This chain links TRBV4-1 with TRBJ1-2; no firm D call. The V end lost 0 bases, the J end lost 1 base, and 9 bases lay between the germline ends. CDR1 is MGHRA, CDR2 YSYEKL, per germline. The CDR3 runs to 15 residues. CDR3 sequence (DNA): TGCGCCAGCAGCCAAGAACCCTCGGGTAACTATGGCTACACCTTC. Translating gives CASSQEPSGNYGYTF.

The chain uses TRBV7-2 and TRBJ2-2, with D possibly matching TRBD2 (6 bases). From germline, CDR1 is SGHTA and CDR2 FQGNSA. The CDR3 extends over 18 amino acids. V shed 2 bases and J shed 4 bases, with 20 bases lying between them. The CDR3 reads CASSLYPSGLAATGELFF. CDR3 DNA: TGTGCCAGCAGCTTATACCCTTCGGGACTTGCCGCCACCGGGGAGCTGTTTTTT. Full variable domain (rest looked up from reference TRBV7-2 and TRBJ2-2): GAGVSQSPSNKVTEKGKDVELRCDPISGHTALYWYRQSLGQGLEFLIYFQGNSAPDKSGLPSDRFSAERTGGSVSTLTIQRTQQEDSAVYLCASSLYPSGLAATGELFFGEGSRLTVL.